This TCR beta chain emerged from a study of PD-L1 blockade in urothelial cancer. Sample time point: pretreatment peripheral blood. The J segment lost 4 bases and the V segment lost 4 bases, leaving 9 bases of the junction unmatched. CDR1 is SGDLS, CDR2 YYNGEE, per germline. CDR3 length equals 15 residues. Using immunoSEQ multiplex PCR, the repertoire was profiled, and TCRdb retains in-frame clones only, with some absent. The sample records under 80,000 clones, roughly 79% being singletons. V and J are TRBV9 and TRBJ2-7; TRBD1 aligns across 9 bases. Source: PBMCs, taken around atezolizumab (anti-PD-L1) treatment. The origin of this receptor is a man between 65 and 85 years old with urothelial cancer. CDR3 region: CASSTTGTGNYEQYF. The CDR3 coding sequence is TGTGCCAGCAGCACTACCGGGACAGGGAATTACGAGCAGTACTTC.